This section outlines one TCR beta chain sequence together with its context. The antigen is not known. Per the germline V gene, CDR1 is PRHDT and CDR2 is FYEKMQ (reference sequence). The CDR3 loop spans 15 amino acids. V gave up 2 bases and J gave up 2 bases, with 10 bases separating them. These data originate in a study of T cells in Graves' hyperthyroidism and ophthalmopathy. Study-wide results and limits: Most thyroid clonotypes that were expanded above 0.001 also turned up in blood.

It was RNA transcripts that yielded the amplified TCR beta CDR3 regions. The HTBI primer set was used in a first-round RT-PCR of the TCR CDR3. Via MiXCR, TCRdb re-called the multiplex PCR reads, giving one row per CDR3 protein. This sample has fewer than 900,000 distinct CDR3 sequences, with about 17% found just once. Ahead of any ophthalmopathy symptoms, the blood sample was obtained at the first diagnosis of hyperthyroidism. The gene calls are TRBV13 and TRBJ1-3, with D possibly being TRBD1 (6 bases). The sequenced sample was blood. The source is a woman aged 50 to 60 with Graves' hyperthyroidism that later progressed to Graves' ophthalmopathy. For the CDR3, the DNA is TGTGCCAGCAGCTTACCCAGGACAGCTGGAAACACCATATATTTT. It yields the protein CASSLPRTAGNTIYF.